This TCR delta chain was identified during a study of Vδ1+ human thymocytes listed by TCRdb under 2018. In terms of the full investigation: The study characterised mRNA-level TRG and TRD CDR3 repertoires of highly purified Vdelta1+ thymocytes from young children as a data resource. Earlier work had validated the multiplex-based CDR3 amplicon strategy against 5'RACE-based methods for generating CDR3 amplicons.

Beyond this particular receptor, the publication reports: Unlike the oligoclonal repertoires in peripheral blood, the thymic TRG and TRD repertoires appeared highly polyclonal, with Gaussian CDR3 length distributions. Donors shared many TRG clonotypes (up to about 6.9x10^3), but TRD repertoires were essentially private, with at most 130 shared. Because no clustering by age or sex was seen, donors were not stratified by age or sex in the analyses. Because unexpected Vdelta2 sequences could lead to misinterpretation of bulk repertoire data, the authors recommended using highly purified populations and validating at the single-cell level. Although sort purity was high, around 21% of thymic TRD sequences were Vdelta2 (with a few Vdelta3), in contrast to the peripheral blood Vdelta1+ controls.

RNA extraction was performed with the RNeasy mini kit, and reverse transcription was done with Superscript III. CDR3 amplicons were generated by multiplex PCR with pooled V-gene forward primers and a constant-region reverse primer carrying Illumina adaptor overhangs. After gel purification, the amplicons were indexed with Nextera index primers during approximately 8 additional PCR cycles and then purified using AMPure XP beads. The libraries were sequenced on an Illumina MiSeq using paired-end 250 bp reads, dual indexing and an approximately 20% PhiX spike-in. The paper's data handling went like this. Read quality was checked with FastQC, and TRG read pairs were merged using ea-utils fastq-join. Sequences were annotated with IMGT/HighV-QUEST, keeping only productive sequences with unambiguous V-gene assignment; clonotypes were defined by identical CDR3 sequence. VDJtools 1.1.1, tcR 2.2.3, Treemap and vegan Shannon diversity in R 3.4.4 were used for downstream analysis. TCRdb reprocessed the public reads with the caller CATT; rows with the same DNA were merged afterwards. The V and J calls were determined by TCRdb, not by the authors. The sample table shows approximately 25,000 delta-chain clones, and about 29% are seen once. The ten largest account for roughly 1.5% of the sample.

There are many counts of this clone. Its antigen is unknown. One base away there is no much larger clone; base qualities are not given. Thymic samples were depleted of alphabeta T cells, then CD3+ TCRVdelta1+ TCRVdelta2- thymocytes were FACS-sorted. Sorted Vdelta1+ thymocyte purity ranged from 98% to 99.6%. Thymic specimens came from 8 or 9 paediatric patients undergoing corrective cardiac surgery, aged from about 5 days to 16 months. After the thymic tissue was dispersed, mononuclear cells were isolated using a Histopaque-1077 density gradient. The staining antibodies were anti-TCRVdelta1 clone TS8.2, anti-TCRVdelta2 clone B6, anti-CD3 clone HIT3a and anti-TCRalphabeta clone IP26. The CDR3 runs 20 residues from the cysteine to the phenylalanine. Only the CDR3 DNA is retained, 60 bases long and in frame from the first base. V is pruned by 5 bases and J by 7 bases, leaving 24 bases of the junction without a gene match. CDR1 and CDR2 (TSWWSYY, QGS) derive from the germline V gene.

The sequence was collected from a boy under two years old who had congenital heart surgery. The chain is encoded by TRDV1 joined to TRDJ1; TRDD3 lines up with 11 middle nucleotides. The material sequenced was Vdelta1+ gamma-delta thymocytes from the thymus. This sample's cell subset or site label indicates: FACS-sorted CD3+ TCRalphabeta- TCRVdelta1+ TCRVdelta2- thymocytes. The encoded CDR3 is CALGTRPSGAIMGDTIKLIF. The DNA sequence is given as TGTGCTCTTGGGACACGGCCTTCTGGGGCCATCATGGGGGATACGATTAAACTCATCTTT.